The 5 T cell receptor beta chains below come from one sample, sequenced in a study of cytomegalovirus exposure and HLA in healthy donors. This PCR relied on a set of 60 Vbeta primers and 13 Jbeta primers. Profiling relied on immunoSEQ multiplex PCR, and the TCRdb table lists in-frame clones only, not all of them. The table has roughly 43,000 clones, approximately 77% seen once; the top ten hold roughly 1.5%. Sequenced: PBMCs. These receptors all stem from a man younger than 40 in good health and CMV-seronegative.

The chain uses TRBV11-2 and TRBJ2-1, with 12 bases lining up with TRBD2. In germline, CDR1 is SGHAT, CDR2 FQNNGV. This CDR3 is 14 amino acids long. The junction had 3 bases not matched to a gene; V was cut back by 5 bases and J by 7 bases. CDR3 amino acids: CASSLGLAGNEQFF. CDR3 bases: TGTGCCAGCAGCCTCGGACTAGCGGGGAATGAGCAGTTCTTC.

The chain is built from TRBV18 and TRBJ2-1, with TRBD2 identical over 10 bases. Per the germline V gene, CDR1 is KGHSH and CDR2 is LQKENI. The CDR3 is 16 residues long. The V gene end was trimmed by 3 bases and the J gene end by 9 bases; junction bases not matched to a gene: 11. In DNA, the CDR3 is TGTGCCAGCTCACCCCCCAATAGCGGGAGGAGAGGTGAGCAGTTCTTC. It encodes CASSPPNSGRRGEQFF.

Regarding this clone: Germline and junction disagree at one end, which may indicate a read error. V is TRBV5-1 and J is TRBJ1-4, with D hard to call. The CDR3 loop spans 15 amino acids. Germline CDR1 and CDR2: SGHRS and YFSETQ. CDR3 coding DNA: TGCGCCAGCAATCGAGGATCGGCAACTAGTGAAAAACTGTTTTTT. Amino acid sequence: CASNRGSATSEKLFF.

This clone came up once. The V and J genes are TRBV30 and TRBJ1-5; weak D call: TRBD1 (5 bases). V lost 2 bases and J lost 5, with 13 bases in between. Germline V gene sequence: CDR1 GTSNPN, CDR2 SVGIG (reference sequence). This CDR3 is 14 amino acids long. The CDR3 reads CAWSNRQPHQPQHF. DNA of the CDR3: TGTGCCTGGAGTAACCGACAGCCCCATCAGCCCCAGCATTTT.

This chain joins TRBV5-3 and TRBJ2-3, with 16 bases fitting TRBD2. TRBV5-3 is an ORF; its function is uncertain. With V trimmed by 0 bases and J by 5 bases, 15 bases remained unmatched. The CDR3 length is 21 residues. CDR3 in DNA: TGTGCCAGAAGCTTGGGACTTCCGGGACTAGCGGGAGGGTCAGCCGGAGATACGCAGTATTTT. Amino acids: CARSLGLPGLAGGSAGDTQYF.